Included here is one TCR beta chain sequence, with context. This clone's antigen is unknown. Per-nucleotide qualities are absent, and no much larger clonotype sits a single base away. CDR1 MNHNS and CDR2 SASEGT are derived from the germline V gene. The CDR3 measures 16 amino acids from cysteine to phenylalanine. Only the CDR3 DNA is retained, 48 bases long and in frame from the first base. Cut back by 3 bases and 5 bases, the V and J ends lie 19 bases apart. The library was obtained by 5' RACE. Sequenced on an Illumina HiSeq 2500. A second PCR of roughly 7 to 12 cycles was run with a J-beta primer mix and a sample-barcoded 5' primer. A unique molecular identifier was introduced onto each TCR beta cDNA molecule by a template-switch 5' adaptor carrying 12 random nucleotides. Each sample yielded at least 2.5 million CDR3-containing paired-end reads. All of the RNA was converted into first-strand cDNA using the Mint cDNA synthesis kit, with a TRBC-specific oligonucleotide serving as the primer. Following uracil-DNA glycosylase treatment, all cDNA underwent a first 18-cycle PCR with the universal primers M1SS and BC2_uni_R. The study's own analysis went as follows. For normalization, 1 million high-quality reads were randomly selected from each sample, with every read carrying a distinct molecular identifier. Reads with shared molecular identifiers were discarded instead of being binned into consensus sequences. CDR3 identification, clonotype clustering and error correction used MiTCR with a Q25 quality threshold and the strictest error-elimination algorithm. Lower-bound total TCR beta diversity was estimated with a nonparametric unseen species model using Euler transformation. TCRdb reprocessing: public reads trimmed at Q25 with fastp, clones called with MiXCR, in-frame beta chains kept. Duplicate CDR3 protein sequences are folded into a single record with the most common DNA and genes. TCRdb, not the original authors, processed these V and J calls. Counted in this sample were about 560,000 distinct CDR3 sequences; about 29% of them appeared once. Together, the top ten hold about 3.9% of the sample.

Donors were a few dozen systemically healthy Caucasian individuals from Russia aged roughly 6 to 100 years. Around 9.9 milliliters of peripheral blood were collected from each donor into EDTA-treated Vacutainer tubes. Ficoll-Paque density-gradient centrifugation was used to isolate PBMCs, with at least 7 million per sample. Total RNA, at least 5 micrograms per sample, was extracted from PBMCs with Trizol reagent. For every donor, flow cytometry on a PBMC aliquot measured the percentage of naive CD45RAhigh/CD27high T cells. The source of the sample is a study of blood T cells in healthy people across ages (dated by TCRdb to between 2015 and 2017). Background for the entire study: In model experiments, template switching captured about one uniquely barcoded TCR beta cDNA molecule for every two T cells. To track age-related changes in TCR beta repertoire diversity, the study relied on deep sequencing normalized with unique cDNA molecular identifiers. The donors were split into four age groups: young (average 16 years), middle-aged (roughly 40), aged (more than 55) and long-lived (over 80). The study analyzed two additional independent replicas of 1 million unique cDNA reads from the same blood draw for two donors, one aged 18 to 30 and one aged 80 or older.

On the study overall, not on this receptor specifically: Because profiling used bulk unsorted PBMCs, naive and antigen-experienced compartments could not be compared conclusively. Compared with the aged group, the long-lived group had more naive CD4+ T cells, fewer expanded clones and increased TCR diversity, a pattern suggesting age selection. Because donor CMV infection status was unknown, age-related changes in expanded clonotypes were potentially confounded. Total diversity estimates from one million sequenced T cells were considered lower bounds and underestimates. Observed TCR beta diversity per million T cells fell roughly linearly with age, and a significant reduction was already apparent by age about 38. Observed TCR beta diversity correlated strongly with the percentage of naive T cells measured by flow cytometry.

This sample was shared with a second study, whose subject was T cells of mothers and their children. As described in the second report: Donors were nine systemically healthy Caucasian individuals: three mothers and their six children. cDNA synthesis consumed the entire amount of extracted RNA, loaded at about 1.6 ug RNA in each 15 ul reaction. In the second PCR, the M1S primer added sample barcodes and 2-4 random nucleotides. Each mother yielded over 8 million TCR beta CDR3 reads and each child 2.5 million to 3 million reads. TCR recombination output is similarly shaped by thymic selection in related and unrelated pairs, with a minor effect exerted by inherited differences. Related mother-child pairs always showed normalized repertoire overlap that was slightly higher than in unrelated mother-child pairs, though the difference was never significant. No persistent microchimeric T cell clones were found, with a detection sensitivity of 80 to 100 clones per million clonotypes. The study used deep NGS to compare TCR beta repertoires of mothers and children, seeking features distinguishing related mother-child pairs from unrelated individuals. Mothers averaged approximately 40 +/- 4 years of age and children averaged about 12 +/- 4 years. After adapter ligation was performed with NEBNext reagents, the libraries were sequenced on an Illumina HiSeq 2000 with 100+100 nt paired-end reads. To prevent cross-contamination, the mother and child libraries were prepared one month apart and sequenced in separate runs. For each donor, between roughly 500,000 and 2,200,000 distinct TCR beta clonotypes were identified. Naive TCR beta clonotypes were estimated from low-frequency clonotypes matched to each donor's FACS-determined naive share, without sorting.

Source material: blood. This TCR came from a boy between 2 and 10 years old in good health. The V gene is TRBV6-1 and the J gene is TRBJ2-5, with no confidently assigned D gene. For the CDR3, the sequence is CASSDKKQPRHETQYF. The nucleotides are TGTGCCAGCAGTGATAAAAAACAGCCTCGACATGAGACCCAGTACTTC.